These 27 T cell receptor beta chains were sequenced from one sample in a study of PD-L1 blockade in urothelial cancer. The time point: peripheral blood 6 weeks after treatment start. The method was immunoSEQ multiplex PCR; TCRdb's version includes in-frame clones alone and lacks a portion of them. Of around 110,000 clones listed, 75% to 90% are singletons. The starting material was PBMCs, obtained around atezolizumab (anti-PD-L1) treatment. Receptors originate from a man aged 60 to 75 with urothelial cancer.

This rearrangement joins TRBV28 to TRBJ2-7; D gene uncertain. The CDR3 is made up of 12 amino acids. Trimming took off 10 bases at V and 6 bases at J, with 16 bases between the two ends. Germline CDR1 and CDR2: MDHEN and SYDVKM. The DNA of the CDR3 is TGTGCCACCGATCGGAATGGGCGCGAGCAGTACTTC. Translating gives CATDRNGREQYF.

The table lists this clone with a few counts. The same CDR3 is also encoded by other DNA sequences in this sample. CDR3 in amino acids: CASSLGGDTEAFF. For the CDR3, the DNA is TGTGCCAGCAGCTTGGGCGGGGACACTGAAGCTTTCTTT. The V and J genes are TRBV7-9 and TRBJ1-1; D not certain. CDR3 length: 13 residues. Trimming removed 3 bases from V and 3 bases from J, with 8 bases in between. Looked up from germline, CDR1 is SEHNR and CDR2 is FQNEAQ (reference sequence).

The chain links TRBV28 to TRBJ2-5; TRBD2 might be the D (6 bases). Between the trimmed V and J ends, which lost 7 bases and 0 bases, there was a span of 15 bases. CDR1 and CDR2 (germline): MDHEN, SYDVKM. The CDR3 totals 15 residues. CDR3 sequence (DNA): TGTGCCAGCATCCCGGGGGTGGCATACCAAGAGACCCAGTACTTC. Its protein is CASIPGVAYQETQYF.

This clone was picked up many times. This chain links TRBV4-2 with TRBJ1-5, with 9 bases lining up with TRBD1. CDR3 length equals 16 residues. After removal of 0 bases from V and 6 bases from J, the junction contained 6 bases not matched to a gene. Germline CDR1 reads LGHNA; CDR2 reads YNFKEQ. CDR3 region: CASSQDVQGAAQPQHF. CDR3 coding DNA: TGTGCCAGCAGCCAAGATGTACAGGGGGCCGCTCAGCCCCAGCATTTT.

The gene calls are TRBV25-1 and TRBJ2-1, with 12 bases lining up with TRBD2. The V gene's germline CDR1 is MGHDK and CDR2 SYGVNS. CDR3 size: 16 residues. The V gene end was trimmed by 6 bases and the J gene end by 4 bases; junction bases not matched to a gene: 7. CDR3: CASSPSGTSGYNEQFF. CDR3 sequence (DNA): TGTGCCAGCAGCCCCTCCGGGACTAGCGGGTACAATGAGCAGTTCTTC.

This rearrangement joins TRBV7-3 to TRBJ2-3; 11 bases map to TRBD2. This CDR3 is 19 amino acids long. With V trimmed by 2 bases and J by 0 bases, 10 bases remained unmatched. CDR1 is SGHTA, CDR2 FQGTGA, per germline. CDR3 in amino acids: CASSLAGLAGGLSTDTQYF. CDR3 nucleotides: TGTGCCAGCAGCTTAGCGGGGCTAGCGGGAGGCCTTAGCACAGATACGCAGTATTTT.

The chain couples TRBV5-4 to TRBJ1-4; the match to TRBD1 covers 7 bases. The CDR3 runs to 16 residues. Germline-derived CDR1 and CDR2 are SGHNT and YYREEE (reference sequence). Trimming cost V 4 bases and J 2 bases; bases outside gene matches: 8. CDR3 DNA: TGTGCCAGCAGCGTAATAAGGGGGCTCACTAATGAAAAACTGTTTTTT. It specifies CASSVIRGLTNEKLFF.

This CDR3 is CATSRDPVGSNQPQHF. As DNA, the CDR3 is TGTGCCACCAGCAGAGATCCGGTCGGTAGCAATCAGCCCCAGCATTTT. The chain recombines TRBV15 with TRBJ1-5; D unclear. This CDR3 contains 16 residues. V was clipped by 0 bases and J by 0 bases, with 9 bases between them. In germline, CDR1 is LNHNV, CDR2 YYDKDF (reference sequence). Supplemented by reference TRBV15 and TRBJ1-5, the full variable domain reads DAMVIQNPRYQVTQFGKPVTLSCSQTLNHNVMYWYQQKSSQAPKLLFHYYDKDFNNEADTPDNFQSRRPNTSFCFLDIRSPGLGDTAMYLCATSRDPVGSNQPQHFGDGTRLSIL.

The genes are TRBV5-4 and TRBJ1-1; D not resolved. CDR3 length: 14 residues. CDR1 is SGHNT, CDR2 YYREEE, per germline (reference sequence). Trimming shortened V by 0 bases and J by 4 bases, and 10 bases separated the two germline ends. The CDR3 sequence is CASSLEAARTEAFF. CDR3 nucleotides: TGTGCCAGCAGCTTGGAGGCGGCCCGCACTGAAGCTTTCTTT.

This chain connects TRBV9 to TRBJ2-2, with D possibly matching TRBD1 (7 bases). CDR3 length: 16 amino acids. V was pared by 0 bases and J by 6 bases, with 15 bases between. CDR1 and CDR2 (germline): SGDLS, YYNGEE. CDR3 in amino acids: CASSVDQGGNAGELFF. The CDR3 DNA reads TGTGCCAGCAGCGTAGATCAGGGGGGTAACGCCGGGGAGCTGTTTTTT.

The chain links TRBV29-1 to TRBJ1-1; D is possibly TRBD1 (5 bases). Per the germline V gene, CDR1 is SQVTM and CDR2 is ANQGSEA. Trimming removed 7 bases from V and 5 bases from J, with 14 bases in between. The CDR3 has 12 amino acids. The CDR3 nucleotides are TGCAGCGGCCGGAGGGGCGAGACTGAAGCTTTCTTT. This sequence encodes CSGRRGETEAFF.

The chain recombines TRBV5-1 with TRBJ2-7; D may be TRBD1 (5 bases). The CDR3 length is 12 residues. Germline V gene data show CDR1 as SGHRS and CDR2 as YFSETQ. V lost 3 bases to trimming and J lost 3 bases, with 7 bases between them. The chain's CDR3 is CASSSTGYEQYF. The CDR3 DNA sequence: TGCGCCAGCAGCTCTACAGGCTACGAGCAGTACTTC.

V gene TRBV9 combines with J gene TRBJ2-5; D possibly corresponds to TRBD2 (6 bases). The CDR3 covers 15 residues. Germline V gives CDR1 SGDLS, CDR2 YYNGEE. The ends were cut back, 2 bases at V and 1 base at J, with 12 bases in the middle. In nucleotides, the CDR3 is TGTGCCAGCAGCGTGGCAGGAGGGTTCCAAGAGACCCAGTACTTC. This gives the protein CASSVAGGFQETQYF.

J is TRBJ2-1 and V is TRBV27; 8 bases are a match to TRBD1. This CDR3 spans 14 amino acids. CDR1 is MNHEY and CDR2 is SMNVEV in the germline V gene (reference sequence). V was pared by 1 base and J by 6 bases, with 2 bases of the junction left unmatched. The chain's CDR3 is CASSLYTGGNEQFF. The DNA for the CDR3 is TGTGCCAGCAGTTTATACACAGGGGGCAATGAGCAGTTCTTC.

The chain recombines TRBV27 with TRBJ2-7; 7 positions agree with TRBD1. Germline CDR1 is MNHEY and CDR2 is SMNVEV (reference sequence). There are 16 residues in the CDR3. The trim removed 1 base at V and 0 bases at J, leaving 6 bases unmatched. The CDR3 DNA reads TGTGCCAGCAGTTTATACCAGGGGGTGGGCTCCTACGAGCAGTACTTC. Amino acid sequence: CASSLYQGVGSYEQYF.

This clone was seen more than once but under ten times. This chain uses TRBV4-2 with TRBJ1-1; TRBD1 might be the D (6 bases). Trimming pared 2 bases from V and 1 base from J, leaving 14 bases between. This CDR3 has 16 amino acids. Germline V lookup: CDR1 LGHNA, CDR2 YNFKEQ. The CDR3 sequence is CASSQFEGGANTEAFF. CDR3 nucleotide sequence: TGTGCCAGCAGCCAATTCGAAGGGGGAGCGAACACTGAAGCTTTCTTT.

V usage is TRBV6-5 and J usage is TRBJ2-1, with a weak D call TRBD1 (5 bases). The CDR3 runs 14 residues. Trimming cost V 8 bases and J 4 bases, with 15 bases left between them. CDR1 is MNHEY, CDR2 SVGAGI, per germline. CDR3 bases: TGTGCCAGCTCGAACTCCCAGGGTTACAATGAGCAGTTCTTC. It translates to CASSNSQGYNEQFF.

The chain links TRBV5-1 to TRBJ2-1; TRBD2 agrees at 9 bases. CDR3 length: 17 amino acids. V lost 2 bases and J lost 4; bases outside the gene matches: 10. The germline gives CDR1 SGHRS, CDR2 YFSETQ. CDR3 sequence: CASSFGSGSPLYNEQFF. CDR3 DNA sequence: TGCGCCAGCAGCTTCGGTAGCGGGAGTCCACTTTACAATGAGCAGTTCTTC.

J is TRBJ2-7 and V is TRBV30, with D possibly matching TRBD2 (6 bases). CDR1 is GTSNPN and CDR2 is SVGIG in the germline V gene (reference sequence). The V and J ends lost 2 bases and 7 bases respectively, with 21 bases between them. The CDR3 covers 15 residues. CDR3 nucleotides: TGTGCCTGGAGTATGAAGGGACTGGCCGCGCGGGAGCAGTACTTC. This codes for CAWSMKGLAAREQYF.

This chain uses TRBV27 with TRBJ1-2, with 9 bases fitting TRBD1. CDR1 MNHEY and CDR2 SMNVEV come from the germline V gene (reference sequence). The CDR3 has 15 residues. V trimming: 5 bases; J trimming: 7 bases; junction bases outside the gene matches: 11. As DNA, the CDR3 is TGTGCCAGCAGTCCCCCGAGGACAGGGGTATTTGGCTACACCTTC. Residues: CASSPPRTGVFGYTF.

V and J are TRBV7-2 and TRBJ2-3; 9 bases map to TRBD2. With V trimmed by 1 base and J by 5 bases, 7 bases remained unmatched. Germline CDR1 SGHTA, CDR2 FQGNSA. This CDR3 comprises 16 residues. The CDR3 DNA is TGTGCCAGCAGCTTAGGGTCTAGCGGGGCCTTAGATACGCAGTATTTT. It is translated as CASSLGSSGALDTQYF.

This clone was observed once. The CDR3 here is CASSLGTQAINEKLFF. CDR3 nucleotide sequence: TGCGCCAGCAGCTTGGGAACACAGGCGATTAATGAAAAACTGTTTTTT. The chain employs TRBV5-1 and TRBJ1-4; D perhaps matches TRBD1 (5 bases). CDR1 and CDR2 (germline): SGHRS, YFSETQ. V lost 0 bases and J lost 4, with 13 bases in between. This CDR3 contains 16 residues. The whole variable domain, remainder taken from reference TRBV5-1 and TRBJ1-4, is KAGVTQTPRYLIKTRGQQVTLSCSPISGHRSVSWYQQTPGQGLQFLFEYFSETQRNKGNFPGRFSGRQFSNSRSEMNVSTLELGDSALYLCASSLGTQAINEKLFFGSGTQLSVL.

V and J are TRBV5-1 and TRBJ1-5, with 7 bases that match TRBD1. Germline CDR1 and CDR2: SGHRS and YFSETQ. The V segment lost 2 bases and the J segment 4 bases; nucleotides outside the gene matches: 6. The CDR3 sequence is 15 residues long. The CDR3 reads CASSFSTGSNQPQHF. The CDR3 DNA sequence: TGCGCCAGCAGCTTTTCGACAGGGAGTAATCAGCCCCAGCATTTT.

The chain uses TRBV6-5 and TRBJ2-7, with 7 bases fitting TRBD1. Looked up from germline, CDR1 is MNHEY and CDR2 is SVGAGI. V shed 5 bases and J 2 bases; nucleotides not matched to a gene: 6. The CDR3 totals 14 residues. The DNA for the CDR3 is TGTGCCAGCAGTCCCGGGGACAGTACCTACGAGCAGTACTTC. This translates into CASSPGDSTYEQYF.

This chain connects TRBV7-8 to TRBJ2-7, with D hard to call. Trimming shortened V by 1 base and J by 0 bases, and 10 bases separated the two germline ends. The CDR3 length is 15 residues. From germline, CDR1 is SGHVS and CDR2 FQNEAQ. In DNA, the CDR3 is TGTGCCAGCAGCTTAGATCGTTCCCTCTCCTACGAGCAGTACTTC. Translating gives CASSLDRSLSYEQYF.

The chain is built from TRBV11-2 and TRBJ2-1, with 15 nucleotides matching TRBD2. The germline V gene encodes CDR1 SGHAT and CDR2 FQNNGV. With 2 bases clipped from V and 7 bases from J, the junction kept 6 bases outside the gene matches. The CDR3 runs 17 residues. CDR3 nucleotide sequence: TGTGCCAGCAGCTTATACAGGGGACTAGCGGGAGGTAATGAGCAGTTCTTC. It yields the protein CASSLYRGLAGGNEQFF. The full variable domain, completed using reference TRBV11-2 and TRBJ2-1, is EAGVAQSPRYKIIEKRQSVAFWCNPISGHATLYWYQQILGQGPKLLIQFQNNGVVDDSQLPKDRFSAERLKGVDSTLKIQPAKLEDSAVYLCASSLYRGLAGGNEQFFGPGTRLTVL.

The genes are TRBV30 and TRBJ2-1, with TRBD2 as a possible D gene (5 bases). This CDR3 has 13 amino acids. The germline CDR1 and CDR2 sequences are GTSNPN and SVGIG (reference sequence). Between the trimmed V and J ends, which lost 4 bases and 0 bases, there was a span of 7 bases. Written as DNA, the CDR3 is TGTGCCTGGACCCGGGACTCCTACAATGAGCAGTTCTTC. This encodes CAWTRDSYNEQFF.